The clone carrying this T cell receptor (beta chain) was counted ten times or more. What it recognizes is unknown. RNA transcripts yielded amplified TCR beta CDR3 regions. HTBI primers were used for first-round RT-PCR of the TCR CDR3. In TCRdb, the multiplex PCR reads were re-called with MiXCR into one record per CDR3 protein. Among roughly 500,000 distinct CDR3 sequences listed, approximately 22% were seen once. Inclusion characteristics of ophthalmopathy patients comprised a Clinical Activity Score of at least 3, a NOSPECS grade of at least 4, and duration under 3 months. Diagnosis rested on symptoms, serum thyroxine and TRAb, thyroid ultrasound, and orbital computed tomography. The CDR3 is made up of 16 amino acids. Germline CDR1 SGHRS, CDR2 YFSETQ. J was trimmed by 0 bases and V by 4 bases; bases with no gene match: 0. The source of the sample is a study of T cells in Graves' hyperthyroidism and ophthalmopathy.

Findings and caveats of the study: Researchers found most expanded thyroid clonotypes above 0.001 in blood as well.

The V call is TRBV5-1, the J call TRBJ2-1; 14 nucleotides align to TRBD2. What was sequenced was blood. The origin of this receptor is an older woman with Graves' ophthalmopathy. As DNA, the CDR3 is TGCGCCAGCAGCGGGACTAGCGGGAGCTCCTACAATGAGCAGTTCTTC. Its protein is CASSGTSGSSYNEQFF.